The 22 T cell receptor beta chains below all came from one sample that was sequenced in a study of T cells after yellow fever vaccination. One entry per CDR3 protein, called by TCRdb with MiXCR from the 5' RACE reads. Among fewer than 85,000 distinct CDR3 sequences listed, roughly 7.7% were seen once. Specimen: CD8+ T cells sorted from PBMCs, collected on the day of the yellow fever booster vaccination. Source of these receptors: a man aged 25-45 years who received the YFV17D yellow fever vaccine.

This clonotype was seen a handful of times. The genes are TRBV20-1 and TRBJ2-3; tentative D call: TRBD2 (6 bases). This CDR3 has 19 residues. The germline V and J ends were trimmed by 0 bases and 4 bases, with 26 bases remaining between them. Germline lookup yields CDR1 DFQATT and CDR2 SNEGSKA (reference sequence). DNA of the CDR3: TGCAGTGCTAGAGATCTTCGTGGGATGGCAGGAGCGGGTCCAGATACGCAGTATTTT. Its translation: CSARDLRGMAGAGPDTQYF.

This clonotype has ten or more counts. This chain joins TRBV10-1 and TRBJ1-2; D uncertain. In germline, CDR1 is WNHNN, CDR2 SYGVQD (reference sequence). There are 13 residues in the CDR3. The V and J ends lost 5 bases and 1 base respectively, with 8 bases between them. The CDR3 bases are TGCGCCAGCAGTTCGGCAGTTAACTATGGCTACACCTTC. Its protein product is CASSSAVNYGYTF.

The gene calls are TRBV7-8 and TRBJ1-1; a weak D match, TRBD1 (6 bases). Trimming cost V 1 base and J 6 bases, with 12 bases left between them. This CDR3 region has 14 residues. Germline CDR1 and CDR2: SGHVS and FQNEAQ. CDR3 bases: TGTGCCAGCAGCTTAGAAAGGGGGGTACCTGAAGCTTTCTTT. It yields the protein CASSLERGVPEAFF. The variable domain in full, with the rest retrieved from reference TRBV7-8 and TRBJ1-1, is GAGVSQSPRYKVAKRGQDVALRCDPISGHVSLFWYQQALGQGPEFLTYFQNEAQLDKSGLPSDRFFAERPEGSVSTLKIQRTQQEDSAVYLCASSLERGVPEAFFGQGTRLTVV.

In this sample, this clonotype turned up many times. The chain has TRBV9 and TRBJ2-5; 11 positions match TRBD2. The CDR3 totals 15 residues. With 5 bases clipped from V and 2 bases from J, the junction kept 5 bases outside the gene matches. The germline V gene has CDR1 SGDLS and CDR2 YYNGEE. The CDR3 DNA sequence: TGTGCCAGCAGTGTTAGCGGGAGGGCTCAAGAGACCCAGTACTTC. Its translation: CASSVSGRAQETQYF. The entire variable domain, with the rest obtained from reference TRBV9 and TRBJ2-5, is as follows: DSGVTQTPKHLITATGQRVTLRCSPRSGDLSVYWYQQSLDQGLQFLIQYYNGEERAKGNILERFSAQQFPDLHSELNLSSLELGDSALYFCASSVSGRAQETQYFGPGTRLLVL.

CDR3 nucleotide sequence: TGTGCCATCACCCAGGGGGCCGGGGAGACCCAGTACTTC. This codes for CAITQGAGETQYF. The chain carries TRBV10-3 and TRBJ2-5; 8 bases fit TRBD1. Germline V CDR1 and CDR2: ENHRY, SYGVKD. The CDR3 totals 13 residues. J gave up 5 bases and V 7 bases, and 6 bases lay outside the gene matches.

This clonotype was seen repeatedly, ten times or more. V gene TRBV4-2 combines with J gene TRBJ2-3; D ambiguous. V lost 4 bases, J lost 0 bases, and 11 bases lay in between. CDR1 and CDR2 from the germline V gene are LGHNA and YNFKEQ. CDR3 length: 15 residues. The CDR3, as DNA: TGTGCCAGCAGCCTCGGGCTAACTAGCACAGATACGCAGTATTTT. Translation: CASSLGLTSTDTQYF.

Ten or more counts support this clonotype. The chain's CDR3 is CASSSGSTDTQYF. The DNA of the CDR3 is TGTGCCAGCAGCTCCGGATCCACAGATACGCAGTATTTT. V gene TRBV11-2 combines with J gene TRBJ2-3; D is unclear. This CDR3 has 13 amino acids. The germline V and J ends were trimmed by 4 bases and 2 bases, with 7 bases remaining between them. Germline V gene lookup returns CDR1 SGHAT and CDR2 FQNNGV.

This clonotype was observed many times. The V and J genes are TRBV7-8 and TRBJ2-7; 10 nucleotides agree with TRBD1. After removal of 5 bases from V and 3 bases from J, the junction contained 4 bases not matched to a gene. CDR3 length: 14 residues. Germline V gene data show CDR1 as SGHVS and CDR2 as FQNEAQ. The CDR3 region is CASSPRDRGYEQYF. CDR3 in DNA: TGTGCCAGCAGCCCACGGGACAGGGGCTACGAGCAGTACTTC. Combining the CDR3 with reference TRBV7-8 and TRBJ2-7 gives the whole variable domain GAGVSQSPRYKVAKRGQDVALRCDPISGHVSLFWYQQALGQGPEFLTYFQNEAQLDKSGLPSDRFFAERPEGSVSTLKIQRTQQEDSAVYLCASSPRDRGYEQYFGPGTRLTVT.

This clonotype was counted only a few times. The chain combines TRBV2 with TRBJ2-5; TRBD2 matches 7 bases. The trim removed 3 bases at V and 0 bases at J, leaving 7 bases unmatched. The germline CDR1 and CDR2 sequences are SNHLY and FYNNEI. The CDR3 has 16 residues. CDR3 in amino acids: CASSDLGRENQETQYF. The CDR3 coding sequence is TGTGCCAGCAGTGATCTTGGGAGGGAAAACCAAGAGACCCAGTACTTC.

There are a few counts of this clonotype. This rearrangement joins TRBV7-8 to TRBJ2-7; no reliable D call. V shed 3 bases and J shed 3 bases, with 12 bases lying between them. The CDR3 is made up of 14 amino acids. From germline, CDR1 is SGHVS and CDR2 FQNEAQ. The CDR3 loop is CASSLGGTDYEQYF. The CDR3 DNA is TGTGCCAGCAGCTTGGGCGGAACGGACTACGAGCAGTACTTC.

This clonotype was observed many times. J is TRBJ2-1 and V is TRBV7-2; D gene unclear. Looked up from germline, CDR1 is SGHTA and CDR2 is FQGNSA. This CDR3 contains 13 residues. V gave up 2 bases and J gave up 6 bases, with 8 bases separating them. The CDR3 DNA follows: TGTGCCAGCAGCTTATTAACCAGCAATGAGCAGTTCTTC. This translates into CASSLLTSNEQFF.

This clonotype was seen more than once but under ten times. The genes are TRBV21-1 and TRBJ2-7; TRBD1, as called in the table, went unchecked against the DNA. TRBV21-1 is a pseudogene locus. CDR3 length equals 18 residues. CDR3 coding DNA: TGTGCCAGCAGCAAACCGTTAAGAGCAGGGTCGCAAGCTTACGAGCAGTACTTC. Protein: CASSKPLRAGSQAYEQYF.

This clonotype has at least ten counts. The gene calls are TRBV28 and TRBJ2-1, with D perhaps assigned TRBD1 or TRBD2 (5 bases each). Per the germline V gene, CDR1 is MDHEN and CDR2 is SYDVKM. The CDR3 spans 13 residues. V lost 6 bases and J 8 bases, leaving 14 bases between the germline ends. CDR3 loop: CASSRDPKDEQFF. As DNA, the CDR3 is TGTGCCAGCAGCCGGGACCCCAAAGATGAGCAGTTCTTC.

This clonotype was detected a few times. This rearrangement joins TRBV2 to TRBJ2-7, with D possibly called TRBD1 or TRBD2 (5 bases each). In germline, CDR1 is SNHLY, CDR2 FYNNEI. Deletions cut 4 bases from V and 3 bases from J, with 10 bases between. CDR3 size: 13 residues. Here the CDR3 reads CASSGDGNYEQYF. In DNA, the CDR3 is TGTGCCAGCAGTGGGGACGGAAACTACGAGCAGTACTTC.

This clonotype was recorded at least ten times. The CDR3 nucleotides are TGCAGCGTTGTAGAACTAGCGTCATACAATGAGCAGTTCTTC. It codes for CSVVELASYNEQFF. This chain uses TRBV29-1 with TRBJ2-1, with 7 bases fitting TRBD2. The CDR3 loop spans 14 amino acids. From germline, CDR1 is SQVTM and CDR2 ANQGSEA. V trimming: 4 bases; J trimming: 4 bases; junction bases outside the gene matches: 7.

The chain uses TRBV3-1 and TRBJ2-3; a weak D match, TRBD1 (5 bases). From germline, CDR1 is LGHDT and CDR2 YNNKEL (reference sequence). Trimming removed 4 bases at V and 2 bases at J, with 7 bases between. This CDR3 spans 13 amino acids. CDR3 region: CASSPDNTDTQYF. CDR3 DNA sequence: TGTGCCAGCAGCCCGGACAACACAGATACGCAGTATTTT.

The chain uses TRBV2 and TRBJ2-7, with 7 nucleotides matching TRBD1. CDR3 length equals 14 residues. The trim removed 6 bases at V and 2 bases at J, leaving 7 bases unmatched. Per germline, CDR1 SNHLY and CDR2 FYNNEI. CDR3 bases: TGTGCCAGCAGGACAGGGAAGGTGACCTACGAGCAGTACTTC. Its translation: CASRTGKVTYEQYF.

This sequence joins TRBV6-1 and TRBJ2-1, with D perhaps given as TRBD1 or TRBD2 (6 bases each). Germline V gene sequence: CDR1 MNHNS, CDR2 SASEGT. The V end lost 1 base, the J end lost 7 bases, and 14 bases lay between the germline ends. The CDR3 sequence is 15 residues long. CDR3 sequence (DNA): TGTGCCAGCAGTGAAGAGGGGGGCTGGGTAAATGAGCAGTTCTTC. Translated: CASSEEGGWVNEQFF.

The table lists this clonotype with many counts. The rearrangement links TRBV28 to TRBJ2-7; 10 nucleotides match TRBD1. V shed 1 base and J 4 bases; nucleotides not matched to a gene: 7. The CDR3 has 16 residues. Per the germline V gene, CDR1 is MDHEN and CDR2 is SYDVKM. CDR3 DNA sequence: TGTGCCAGCAGTTTATCCCCCGGGACAGGGGTATACGAGCAGTACTTC. Its translation: CASSLSPGTGVYEQYF.

This clonotype was observed a handful of times. The chain uses TRBV7-9 and TRBJ2-5; D is possibly TRBD2 (6 bases). CDR1 is SEHNR, CDR2 FQNEAQ, per germline (reference sequence). This CDR3 is 12 amino acids long. The V end was cut by 5 bases, the J end by 5 bases, with 9 bases between. CDR3: CASSVGGETQYF. The DNA for the CDR3 is TGTGCCAGCAGCGTGGGGGGTGAGACCCAGTACTTC.

The CDR3, as DNA: TGCGCCAGCAGCCAAGGCCGGGGCCCTGGGTACGAGCAGTACTTC. Translating it yields CASSQGRGPGYEQYF. This rearrangement joins TRBV4-3 to TRBJ2-7; D tentatively fits TRBD1 or TRBD2 (5 bases each). V was cut by 1 base and J by 4 bases, with 14 bases left in between. The CDR3 totals 15 residues. Germline V CDR1 and CDR2: LGHNA, YSLEER.

This clonotype appeared many times. The gene calls are TRBV20-1 and TRBJ2-7, with TRBD2 matching over 7 bases. The J segment lost 12 bases and the V segment lost 0 bases, leaving 11 bases of the junction unmatched. CDR3 length: 13 residues. Per germline, CDR1 DFQATT and CDR2 SNEGSKA (reference sequence). This CDR3 is CSAREQRDGLRYF. CDR3 DNA: TGCAGTGCTAGAGAGCAGCGGGACGGTCTTCGGTACTTC.